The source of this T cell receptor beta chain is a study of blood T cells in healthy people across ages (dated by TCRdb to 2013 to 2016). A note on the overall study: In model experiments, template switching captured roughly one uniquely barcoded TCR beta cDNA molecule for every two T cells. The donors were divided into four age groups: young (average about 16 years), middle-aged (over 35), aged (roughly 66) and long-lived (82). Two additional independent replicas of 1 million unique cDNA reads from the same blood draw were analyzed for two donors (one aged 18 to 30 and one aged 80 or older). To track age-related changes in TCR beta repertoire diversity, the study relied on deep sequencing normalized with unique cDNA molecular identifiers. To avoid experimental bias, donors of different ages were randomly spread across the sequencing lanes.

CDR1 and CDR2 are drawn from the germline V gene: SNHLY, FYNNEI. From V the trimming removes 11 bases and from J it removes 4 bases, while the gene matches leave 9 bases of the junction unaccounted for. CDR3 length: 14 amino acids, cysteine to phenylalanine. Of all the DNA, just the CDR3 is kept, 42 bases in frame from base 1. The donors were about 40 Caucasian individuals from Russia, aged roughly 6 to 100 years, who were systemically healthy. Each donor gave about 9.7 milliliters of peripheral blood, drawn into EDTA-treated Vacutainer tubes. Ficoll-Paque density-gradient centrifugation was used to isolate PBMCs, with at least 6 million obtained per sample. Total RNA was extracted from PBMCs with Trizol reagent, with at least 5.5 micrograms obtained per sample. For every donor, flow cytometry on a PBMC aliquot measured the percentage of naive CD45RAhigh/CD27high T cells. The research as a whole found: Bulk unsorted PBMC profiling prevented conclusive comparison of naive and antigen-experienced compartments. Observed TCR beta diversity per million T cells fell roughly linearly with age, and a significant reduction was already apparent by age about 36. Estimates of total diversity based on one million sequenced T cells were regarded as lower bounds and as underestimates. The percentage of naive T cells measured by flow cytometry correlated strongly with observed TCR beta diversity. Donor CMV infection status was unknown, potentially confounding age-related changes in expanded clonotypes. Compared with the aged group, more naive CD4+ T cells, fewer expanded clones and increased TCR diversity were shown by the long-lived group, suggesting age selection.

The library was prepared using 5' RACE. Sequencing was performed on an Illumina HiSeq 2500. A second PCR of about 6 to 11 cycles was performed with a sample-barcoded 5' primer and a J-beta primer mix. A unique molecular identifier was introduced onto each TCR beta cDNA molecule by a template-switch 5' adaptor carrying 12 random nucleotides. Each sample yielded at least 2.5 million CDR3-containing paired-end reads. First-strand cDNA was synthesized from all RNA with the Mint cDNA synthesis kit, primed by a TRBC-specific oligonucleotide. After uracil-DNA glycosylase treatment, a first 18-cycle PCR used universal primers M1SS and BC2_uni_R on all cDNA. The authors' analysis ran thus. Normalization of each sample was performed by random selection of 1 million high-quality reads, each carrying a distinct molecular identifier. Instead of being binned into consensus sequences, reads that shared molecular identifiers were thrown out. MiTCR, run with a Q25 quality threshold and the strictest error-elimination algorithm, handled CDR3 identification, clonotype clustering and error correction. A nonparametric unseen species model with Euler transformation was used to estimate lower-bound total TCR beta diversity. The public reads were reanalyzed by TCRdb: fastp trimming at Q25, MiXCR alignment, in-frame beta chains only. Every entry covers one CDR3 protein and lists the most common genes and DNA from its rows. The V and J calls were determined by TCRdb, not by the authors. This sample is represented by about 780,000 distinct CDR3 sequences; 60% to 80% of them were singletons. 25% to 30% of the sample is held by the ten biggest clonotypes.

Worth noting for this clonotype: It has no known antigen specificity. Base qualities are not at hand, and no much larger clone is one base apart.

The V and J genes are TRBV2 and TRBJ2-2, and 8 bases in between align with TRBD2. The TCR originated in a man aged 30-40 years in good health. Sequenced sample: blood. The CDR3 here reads CADRAGGGTGELFF. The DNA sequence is TGTGCCGACCGGGCGGGGGGTGGCACCGGGGAGCTGTTTTTT. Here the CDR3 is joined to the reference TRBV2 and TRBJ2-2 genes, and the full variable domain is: EPEVTQTPSHQVTQMGQEVILRCVPISNHLYFYWYRQILGQKVEFLVSFYNNEISEKSEIFDDQFSVERPDGSNFTLKIRSTKLEDSAMYFCADRAGGGTGELFFGEGSRLTVL.